This TCR beta chain came from a study of T cells in localized non-small cell lung cancer. The table came from immunoSEQ multiplex PCR; TCRdb's copy has only in-frame clones and leaves some out. The table records 4,500 to 5,500 clones, around 30% of them present only once. This clone is medium-sized within its sample. The antigen is unknown. The junction departs from the called germline gene at one end, perhaps through a read error. From germline, CDR1 is MNHGY and CDR2 SAAAGT. The CDR3 has 12 amino acids. Regarding the study as a whole: Detection in adjacent lung was observed for a median about 56 of the top 100 tumor clones.

The chain has TRBV6-8 and TRBJ2-7; no clear D. The receptor's source is a male donor aged 60 or over with stage I lung adenocarcinoma. The sequenced sample was lung tumor tissue, obtained before any cancer treatment. This chain's CDR3 is CAMGYDSSEQYF. The CDR3 DNA sequence: TGTGCCATGGGGTATGATTCCTCCGAGCAGTACTTC.